This T cell receptor (beta chain) appears in the sequencing data of a study of blood T cell repertoires in COVID-19. Study-wide context: There were acute and convalescent COVID-19 samples, and they came from the United States, Italy and Spain. PBMCs, B-cell-depleted T cells, or T cells provided the cDNA or gDNA that made up the material.

Deletions cut 7 bases from V and 0 bases from J, with 16 bases between. The CDR3 length is 16 residues. Germline V gene lookup returns CDR1 MNHNS and CDR2 SASEGT. In the original processing: Amplification of reference gene primers provided the estimated nucleated cell counts. Here immunoSEQ multiplex PCR was the method, and the copy in TCRdb shows in-frame clones only, minus some. V and J calls plus clone size are reproduced from that table; the DNA served to infer D and trimming. The sample carries roughly 280,000 clones, approximately 86% recorded once. The TCR originated in a man younger than 35 with active or convalescent COVID-19. This sequence joins TRBV6-1 and TRBJ1-3; D is unresolved. What was sequenced was peripheral blood. As DNA, the CDR3 is TGTGCCAGCATTGATGGCCCAGGCTCCTCTGGAAACACCATATATTTT. Amino acids: CASIDGPGSSGNTIYF.